This entry describes one T cell receptor beta chain. The age range of participants was about 18 to 90 years, with residence in about 25 US areas. Here immunoSEQ multiplex PCR was the method, and the copy in TCRdb shows in-frame clones only, minus some. There are hundreds of thousands of clones in the sample; more than 85% occur only once, and roughly 1.7% lies in the top ten. The entry originates in a study of blood T cell repertoires in COVID-19. About the study: The study drew acute and convalescent COVID-19 samples from the United States, Italy and Spain.

The CDR3 is 14 residues long. The germline CDR1 and CDR2 sequences are SGHRS and YFSETQ. V lost 2 bases, J lost 4 bases, and 1 base stayed unmatched. The source material was PBMCs or T cells enriched from blood (not recorded which). The origin of this receptor is a woman aged 50 to 65 who had recovered from COVID-19. The chain links TRBV5-1 to TRBJ2-5; TRBD2 matches at 11 bases. As DNA, the CDR3 is TGCGCCAGCAGCTTAGGACTAGCGGGAGAGACCCAGTACTTC. Its protein is CASSLGLAGETQYF. Using reference TRBV5-1 and TRBJ2-5 for the parts outside the CDR3, the full variable domain is KAGVTQTPRYLIKTRGQQVTLSCSPISGHRSVSWYQQTPGQGLQFLFEYFSETQRNKGNFPGRFSGRQFSNSRSEMNVSTLELGDSALYLCASSLGLAGETQYFGPGTRLLVL.